This T cell receptor beta chain was obtained from a study of cytomegalovirus exposure and HLA in healthy donors. Across the whole study: As released early, the data held roughly 85 million unique TCRs from HLA-typed donors. Study conclusions and caveats: An assumption of roughly uniform sequencing depth across donors underlay the presence/absence analyses. A reported reduction in N-insertions relative to the approximately 600-donor mean was seen in an Asian-associated ancestry cluster in a later analysis. Per a prior analysis, the majority of TCR beta V segments were productive roughly 90% or roughly 30% of the time.

The germline V gene has CDR1 SGHTA and CDR2 FQGTGA. The CDR3 contains 15 residues. With V trimmed by 3 bases and J by 6 bases, 7 bases remained unmatched. Note on this clone: Its antigen remains unknown.

In the PCR, 60 Vbeta and 13 Jbeta primers were used. TCRdb keeps only in-frame clones here, not all; method: immunoSEQ multiplex PCR. The sample lists around 150,000 clones, 80% occurring once. The source of this sequence is a male donor in good health and CMV-seronegative. V is TRBV7-3 and J is TRBJ2-4; 8 positions match TRBD2. Input material: PBMCs. CDR3 bases: TGTGCCAGCAGCTTGGCGGGGGGAAACTCAAACATTCAGTACTTC. Translation gives CASSLAGGNSNIQYF. The whole variable domain, remainder taken from reference TRBV7-3 and TRBJ2-4, is GAGVSQTPSNKVTEKGKYVELRCDPISGHTALYWYRQSLGQGPEFLIYFQGTGAADDSGLPNDRFFAVRPEGSVSTLKIQRTERGDSAVYLCASSLAGGNSNIQYFGAGTRLSVL.